What follows are 12 T cell receptor beta chains derived from one specimen sequenced in a study of CD8 T cells in ankylosing spondylitis. Study results and limitations: Among TCR beta sequences, a motif of under ten highly homologous variants appeared characteristic of ankylosing spondylitis blood.

TCRdb fed the 5' RACE reads into MiXCR, producing one record per CDR3 protein. The table records around 480,000 distinct CDR3 sequences, over 15% of them present only once. No antigens are known for them. Specimen: blood, either unsorted or a sorted T cell fraction (not recorded which). These receptors all stem from a male donor with ankylosing spondylitis.

This clonotype was seen just once. V and J are TRBV29-1 and TRBJ2-3; 15 bases agree with TRBD2. CDR3 length: 14 residues. Germline values: CDR1 SQVTM, CDR2 ANQGSEA. Trimming cost V 7 bases and J 4 bases; bases outside gene matches: 3. The CDR3: CSARTSGGADTQYF. The CDR3 DNA sequence: TGCAGCGCCCGGACTAGCGGGGGGGCAGATACGCAGTATTTT.

The rearrangement joins TRBV2 to TRBJ2-3; perhaps TRBD1 as D (6 bases). Between the trimmed V and J ends, which lost 4 bases and 0 bases, there was a span of 14 bases. Germline loops: CDR1 SNHLY, CDR2 FYNNEI. The CDR3 is 16 amino acids. The CDR3 sequence: CASSVGTNPSTDTQYF. CDR3 nucleotide sequence: TGTGCCAGCAGTGTTGGGACAAATCCTAGCACAGATACGCAGTATTTT.

The chain carries TRBV6-1 and TRBJ2-7, with TRBD2 identical over 11 bases. Germline V lookup: CDR1 MNHNS, CDR2 SASEGT. Unmatched junction bases numbered 11, after V lost 6 bases and J lost 7 bases. The CDR3 length is 15 residues. CDR3 DNA: TGTGCCAGCAGCTTTTTAGCGGGAGGGGCCGGGGAGCAGTACTTC. Translated, it gives CASSFLAGGAGEQYF.

This clonotype was counted a few times. The chain carries TRBV27 and TRBJ1-1, with D possibly TRBD1 on 6 matching bases. The V gene lost 4 bases and the J gene lost 2 bases, with 14 bases spanning the gap. Germline CDR1 is MNHEY and CDR2 is SMNVEV (reference sequence). CDR3 size: 15 residues. The DNA for the CDR3 is TGTGCCAGCAGTTCCTCAGGGGCGGGAAACACTGAAGCTTTCTTT. Translating gives CASSSSGAGNTEAFF.

This clonotype turned up a few times. This chain connects TRBV5-1 to TRBJ1-2, with TRBD1 matching 10 bases. This CDR3 contains 14 residues. Germline V lookup: CDR1 SGHRS, CDR2 YFSETQ. V shed 4 bases, J shed 9 bases, and the junction held 9 bases outside the gene matches. The CDR3 DNA reads as TGCGCCAGCAGCACGGGACAGGGGAGATTGAGCTACACCTTC. Translation: CASSTGQGRLSYTF.

The V call is TRBV4-3, the J call TRBJ2-2, with 7 positions matching TRBD1. Germline V lookup: CDR1 LGHNA, CDR2 YSLEER. Losses at the gene ends were 4 bases for V and 6 bases for J; bases not matched to a gene: 8. The CDR3 length is 15 residues. DNA for the CDR3: TGCGCCAGCAGCCTTACTGACAGGGTATCCGGGGAGCTGTTTTTT. This gives the protein CASSLTDRVSGELFF.

This chain joins TRBV5-1 and TRBJ2-5, with D tentatively TRBD2 (6 bases). The length of the CDR3 is 16 residues. Germline-derived CDR1 and CDR2 are SGHRS and YFSETQ. Trimming cost V 3 bases and J 0 bases, with 15 bases left between them. The CDR3 spells CASSSGSGGDQETQYF. The CDR3 DNA follows: TGCGCCAGCAGCTCAGGCTCCGGGGGAGACCAAGAGACCCAGTACTTC.

There are a few counts of this clonotype. The rearrangement uses TRBV7-2 and TRBJ1-5; no firm D call. This CDR3 has 18 residues. V was shortened by 0 bases and J by 2 bases, with 17 bases between the two germline ends. Germline-derived CDR1 and CDR2 are SGHTA and FQGNSA. CDR3 in DNA: TGTGCCAGCAGCTTAGCGCTGATTGCAAGCGACGGCAATCAGCCCCAGCATTTT. Protein product: CASSLALIASDGNQPQHF. The full variable domain, in which reference TRBV7-2 and TRBJ1-5 provide the parts outside the CDR3, is GAGVSQSPSNKVTEKGKDVELRCDPISGHTALYWYRQSLGQGLEFLIYFQGNSAPDKSGLPSDRFSAERTGGSVSTLTIQRTQQEDSAVYLCASSLALIASDGNQPQHFGDGTRLSIL.

This chain connects TRBV15 to TRBJ2-4; the match to TRBD1 covers 7 bases. The V segment lost 9 bases and the J segment 2 bases; nucleotides outside the gene matches: 4. This CDR3 is 13 amino acids long. Per germline, CDR1 LNHNV and CDR2 YYDKDF (reference sequence). CDR3 sequence: CATTQGTKNIQYF. The CDR3 nucleotides read TGTGCCACAACACAGGGGACCAAAAACATTCAGTACTTC.

Ten or more counts support this clonotype. No DNA is shown, since the ends of the CDR3 on it are uncertain; the CDR3 is the one TCRdb lists. The chain recombines TRBV12-3 or TRBV12-4 with TRBJ1-6; TRBD1 is the table's D call and was not checked against the DNA. The CDR3 is 15 residues long, ends included. The CDR3 region is CASSSSTGTNSPLHF.

A remark on this clonotype: The junction does not match germline at one end; this may be a read error. In DNA, the CDR3 is TGTGCCAGCAGCCGCCGGACTAGTGCTGCTTCCTCCGAGCAGTACTTC. Translated: CASSRRTSAASSEQYF. V is TRBV6-2 or TRBV6-3 and J is TRBJ2-7; 7 bases agree with TRBD2. CDR1 MNHEY and CDR2 SVGEGT come from the germline V gene. This CDR3 spans 16 amino acids.

The rearrangement links TRBV7-2 to TRBJ2-1; TRBD2 matches 9 bases. V dropped 1 base and J dropped 10; count of bases not matched to a gene: 5. The CDR3 contains 14 residues. Germline V gene data show CDR1 as SGHTA and CDR2 as FQGNSA. CDR3 sequence (DNA): TGTGCCAGCAGCTTAGAAGGCGGGAGGGGGGAGCAGTTCTTC. Protein product: CASSLEGGRGEQFF.